This entry is about one T cell receptor beta chain. This entry belongs to a study of technical replicates of blood from a handful of donors. Trimming removed 4 bases at V and 0 bases at J, with 10 bases between. Germline CDR1 is SGHTS and CDR2 is YDEGEE. This CDR3 contains 14 residues. Data came from immunoSEQ multiplex PCR; TCRdb stores just in-frame clones and leaves some out. The sample lists 60,000 to 85,000 clones, 94% occurring once. J is TRBJ1-1 and V is TRBV5-8; tentatively, D is TRBD1 (5 bases). This clonotype was obtained from a human donor in good health. Sequencing was done on a sample of T cells isolated from PBMCs. DNA of the CDR3: TGTGCCAGCAGCCGCAGGGCCATGAACACTGAAGCTTTCTTT. Its translation: CASSRRAMNTEAFF.